This TCR beta chain was observed in a study of cytomegalovirus exposure and HLA in healthy donors. Study context: Membership in the Caucasian-associated ancestry cluster was found for 65% to 85% of approximately 430 genotyped donors.

PCR used 60 Vbeta primers and 13 Jbeta primers. Measured with immunoSEQ multiplex PCR; TCRdb has only the in-frame clones, and not every one. This table has about 130,000 clones, over 75% appearing once. Per germline, CDR1 SNHLY and CDR2 FYNNEI. Trimming took off 0 bases at V and 5 bases at J, with 15 bases between the two ends. The CDR3 totals 16 residues. This sequence joins TRBV2 and TRBJ2-3; TRBD2 is a possible D gene (7 bases). The sequencing input was PBMCs. This TCR derives from a man aged 50-60 years in good health and CMV-seronegative. The CDR3 loop reads CASSEAGAGAGDTQYF. The CDR3, as DNA: TGTGCCAGCAGTGAAGCGGGGGCGGGAGCGGGAGATACGCAGTATTTT. The full variable domain, in which reference TRBV2 and TRBJ2-3 provide the parts outside the CDR3, is EPEVTQTPSHQVTQMGQEVILRCVPISNHLYFYWYRQILGQKVEFLVSFYNNEISEKSEIFDDQFSVERPDGSNFTLKIRSTKLEDSAMYFCASSEAGAGAGDTQYFGPGTRLTVL.